One sample yielded the 22 T cell receptor beta chains listed below, sequenced in a study of CD8+ T cells in alopecia areata. Time point denoted: mouse skin at time of skin grafting. Extraction and reverse transcription of RNA yielded cDNA as the sequencing template. Sequenced by immunoSEQ multiplex PCR; TCRdb stores in-frame clones only, minus some. The sample is made up of under 2,000 clones, none counted only once. The sample consisted of skin, taken at week 0. The source of these receptors is a C3H/HeJ mouse with alopecia areata. MHC haplotype of the strain: H2-k.

This clone was recorded a few times. Mouse gene names and germline throughout. The read stops 4 residues short of the end of the CDR3; the missing end is completed from the germline J gene. The chain combines TRBV2 with TRBJ2-7, with TRBD2 matching 13 bases. The CDR3 runs to 15 residues. CDR1 LGHNA and CDR2 YSYQKL come from the germline V gene. The CDR3 sequence is CASSQRDWGGYEQYF. The CDR3 DNA, read in part, is TGTGCCAGCAGCCAACGGGACTGGGGGGGTTAT.

This clone was picked up many times. Gene and germline names: mouse. From the germline J gene comes the end of the CDR3, since the read stops 4 residues before it. This chain connects TRBV1 to TRBJ1-1, with D possibly matching TRBD1 (6 bases). Germline V gene sequence: CDR1 NSQYPW, CDR2 LRSPGD (reference sequence). The CDR3 is 14 amino acids. Trimming removed 1 base at V and 2 bases at J, with 8 bases between. The CDR3 DNA, read in part, is TGCACCTGCAGTGCAGTGGACAGTAACACA. This translates into CTCSAVDSNT. The entire CDR3 is CTCSAVDSNTEVFF.

This clone was recorded many times. Mouse gene names and germline throughout. The read is 4 residues too short to cover the CDR3 end, so that end is filled in from the germline J gene. This rearrangement joins TRBV13-1 to TRBJ2-1; 7 positions match TRBD2. V trimming: 6 bases; J trimming: 3 bases; junction bases outside the gene matches: 3. The CDR3 runs to 13 residues. Germline-derived CDR1 and CDR2 are NSHNY and SYGAGN. CDR3 DNA, as far as it was read: TGTGCCAGCACCGCTGGGGGCTATGCT. The encoded protein is CASTAGGYA. From start to end, the CDR3 is CASTAGGYAEQFF.

The table lists this clone with many counts. Gene names refer to mouse genes. The read falls 4 residues short of the CDR3 end, and the missing part is taken from the germline J gene. The same CDR3 is also encoded by other DNA sequences in this sample. V and J are TRBV31 and TRBJ1-2; TRBD1 matches at 7 bases. Trimming removed 1 base from V and 0 bases from J; junction bases left unmatched: 2. Germline V gene sequence: CDR1 GKSSPN, CDR2 SITVG. The CDR3 is 14 residues long. The CDR3 DNA, read in part, is TGTGCCTGGAGTCGGGACAGAGCAAACTCC. Its translation: CAWSRDRANS. The full CDR3 protein is CAWSRDRANSDYTF.

This clone is termed large. Gene names follow the mouse nomenclature. The CDR3 end is not reached by the read, which stops 4 residues before it; the germline J gene fills it in. The V call is TRBV1, the J call TRBJ2-1; TRBD1 matches at 7 bases. CDR1 and CDR2 (germline): NSQYPW, LRSPGD (reference sequence). The trim removed 4 bases at V and 1 base at J, leaving 4 bases unmatched. The CDR3 runs 15 residues. This chain's CDR3 is CTCSVPTGNYAEQFF. The CDR3 DNA, read in part, is TGCACCTGCAGTGTACCGACAGGGAACTATGCT.

This clone is labeled medium-sized. Gene names refer to mouse genes. Read sequence stops 4 residues before the CDR3 end, and the germline J gene provides the missing end. The chain couples TRBV5 to TRBJ1-2, with 7 nucleotides matching TRBD1. Germline CDR1 and CDR2: LGHNA and YNLKQL (reference sequence). This CDR3 is 12 amino acids long. CDR3 region: CASSQTGSDYTF. Partial CDR3 DNA: TGTGCCAGCAGCCAGACAGGGTCC.

The sample holds many counts of this clone. Gene names refer to mouse genes. The read comes to an end 4 residues before the CDR3 does, leaving the germline J gene to fill in the end. V is TRBV13-2 and J is TRBJ2-4; D perhaps matches TRBD2 (6 bases). Germline CDR1 NNHNN, CDR2 SYGAGS (reference sequence). There are 13 residues in the CDR3. CDR3 bases read: TGTGCCAGCGGTGATGCTGGGGTAAAC. It encodes CASGDAGVN. The entire CDR3 sequence reads CASGDAGVNTLYF.

At least ten counts were recorded for this clone. The gene symbols are mouse symbols. The read stops 4 residues short of the end of the CDR3; the missing end is completed from the germline J gene. V usage is TRBV5 and J usage is TRBJ2-5, with TRBD2 identical over 13 bases. CDR3 size: 18 residues. The V gene end was trimmed by 1 base and the J gene end by 1 base; junction bases not matched to a gene: 5. Germline CDR1 reads LGHNA; CDR2 reads YNLKQL (reference sequence). The CDR3 bases that were read are TGTGCCAGCAGCCAAGGGACTGGGGGGGCGCGATACCAAGAC. Translated, it gives CASSQGTGGARYQD. Given in full, the CDR3 is CASSQGTGGARYQDTQYF.

This clone was detected only a few times. Germline and genes: mouse. The missing CDR3 end, 4 residues past where the read stops, is filled in from the germline J gene. This chain links TRBV14 with TRBJ2-7; D is ambiguous. This CDR3 has 12 residues. The germline gives CDR1 SGHDT, CDR2 FRDEAV. V lost 0 bases to trimming and J lost 3 bases, with 4 bases between them. CDR3 region: CASSFSDYEQYF. CDR3 DNA, as far as it was read: TGTGCCAGCAGTTTCTCTGACTAT.

This clone was recorded many times. Genes and germline come from the mouse. The read falls 4 residues short of the CDR3 end, and the missing part is taken from the germline J gene. This rearrangement joins TRBV13-2 to TRBJ2-1, with 12 positions matching TRBD2. J lost 3 bases, V lost 1 base, and 5 bases had no gene match. CDR3 length: 17 amino acids. The V gene's germline CDR1 is NNHNN and CDR2 SYGAGS (reference sequence). The sequenced CDR3 bases are TGTGCCAGCGGTGATCTAGGGACTGGGGGGATCTATGCT. Translation: CASGDLGTGGIYA. The complete CDR3 protein is CASGDLGTGGIYAEQFF.

This clone is categorized as medium-sized. Germline and genes: mouse. The read gets to within 4 residues of the CDR3 end, and the germline J gene fills in the rest. V usage is TRBV1 and J usage is TRBJ2-5, with D possibly TRBD1 on 7 matching bases. V was shortened by 0 bases and J by 1 base, with 8 bases between the two germline ends. The CDR3 spans 15 residues. Germline V gene sequence: CDR1 NSQYPW, CDR2 LRSPGD (reference sequence). CDR3 DNA (partial): TGCACCTGCAGTGCAGACAGGGGGGACCAAGAC. This sequence encodes CTCSADRGDQD. The complete CDR3 reads CTCSADRGDQDTQYF.

This clone was seen at least ten times. The gene names given are mouse names. With the read ending 4 residues before the CDR3 end, the germline J gene is used to fill in that end. V is TRBV31 and J is TRBJ2-5; D unresolved. The CDR3 extends over 13 amino acids. CDR1 and CDR2 from the germline V gene are GKSSPN and SITVG. Trimming shortened V by 0 bases and J by 3 bases, and 7 bases separated the two germline ends. The CDR3 DNA, read in part, is TGTGCCTGGAGTCTTCAGGAGCAAGAC. This codes for CAWSLQEQD. The entire CDR3 reads CAWSLQEQDTQYF. Together with reference TRBV31 and TRBJ2-5, the CDR3 gives the full variable domain: AQTIHQWPVAEIKAVGSPLSLGCTIKGKSSPNLYWYWQATGGTLQQLFYSITVGQVESVVQLNLSASRPKDDQFILSTEKLLLSHSGFYLCAWSLQEQDTQYFGPGTRLLVL.

This clone was found many times. Gene names refer to mouse genes. The CDR3 is cut off 4 residues early in the read; its end comes from the germline J gene. The rearrangement uses TRBV5 and TRBJ1-1; tentatively, D is TRBD1 (5 bases). V was shortened by 1 base and J by 4 bases, with 7 bases between the two germline ends. Germline-derived CDR1 and CDR2 are LGHNA and YNLKQL (reference sequence). The CDR3 contains 13 residues. The DNA read from the CDR3 is TGTGCCAGCAGCCAAGGGAGGGGCACA. Amino acids: CASSQGRGT. The CDR3 in its entirety is CASSQGRGTEVFF.

By share of the sample, this clone is medium-sized. The gene names given are mouse names. The read terminates 4 residues before the CDR3 end, so the remaining end is supplied by the germline J gene. The V and J genes are TRBV13-3 and TRBJ2-3; 11 bases are shared with TRBD2. Trimming at V came to 3 bases and at J to 4 bases, leaving 4 bases not matched to a gene. CDR3 size: 15 residues. Germline lookup yields CDR1 NNHDY and CDR2 SYVADS. Partial CDR3 DNA: TGTGCCAGCAGTGTCCGGGACTGGGGGACAGAA. Protein sequence: CASSVRDWGTE. The entire CDR3 protein is CASSVRDWGTETLYF.

This clone was seen at least ten times. The gene names here belong to mouse. The read stops 4 residues short of the end of the CDR3; the missing end is completed from the germline J gene. The chain is built from TRBV13-2 and TRBJ2-5; D remains unclear. The ends were cut back, 6 bases at V and 0 bases at J, with 5 bases in the middle. The CDR3 consists of 12 residues. The germline V gene encodes CDR1 NNHNN and CDR2 SYGAGS (reference sequence). This CDR3 is CASAINQDTQYF. Partial CDR3 DNA: TGTGCCAGCGCAATTAACCAAGAC.

By share of the sample, this clone is medium-sized (0.01 to 0.1%). Genes and germline come from the mouse. The read ends 4 residues before the CDR3 terminus; that terminus is restored from the germline J gene. The chain links TRBV14 to TRBJ2-1; 7 positions agree with TRBD2. J gave up 0 bases and V 0 bases, and 3 bases lay outside the gene matches. This CDR3 spans 16 amino acids. CDR1 and CDR2 from the germline V gene are SGHDT and FRDEAV. The CDR3 sequence: CASSFYPGGNYAEQFF. The sequenced part of the CDR3 DNA is TGTGCCAGCAGTTTCTATCCTGGGGGTAACTATGCT. Complete variable domain (other parts from reference TRBV14 and TRBJ2-1): EAGVTQSPRYAVLQEGQAVSFWCDPISGHDTLYWYQQPRDQGPQLLVYFRDEAVIDNSQLPSDRFSAVRPKGTNSTLKIQSAKQGDTATYLCASSFYPGGNYAEQFFGPGTRLTVL.

This clone is deemed medium-sized (0.01 to 0.1%). Gene names and germline refer to mouse. The read stops 4 residues short of the end of the CDR3; the missing end is completed from the germline J gene. The rearrangement joins TRBV19 to TRBJ2-2; 7 bases line up with TRBD1. V was clipped by 4 bases and J by 3 bases; unmatched bases: 6. The CDR3 has 15 residues. CDR1 is FNHDT and CDR2 is SITEND in the germline V gene (reference sequence). The CDR3 is CASSLTGRDTGQLYF. CDR3 DNA, as far as it was read: TGTGCCAGCAGTCTGACAGGGAGGGACACCGGG.

This clone was detected many times. Mouse gene names apply. Coverage ceases 4 residues before the CDR3 finishes, and the germline J gene fills in the end. This sequence joins TRBV29 and TRBJ2-1; TRBD2 aligns across 11 bases. Germline lookup yields CDR1 MSHET and CDR2 SYDVDS. The CDR3 is made up of 14 amino acids. CDR3 DNA (partial): TGTGCTAGCAGACTGGGGGGGCGTGGGGCT. This gives the protein CASRLGGRGA. The entire CDR3 protein reads CASRLGGRGAEQFF.

Judged by abundance, this clone is large (0.1 to 1%). Gene names refer to mouse genes. From the germline J gene comes the end of the CDR3, since the read stops 4 residues before it. V and J are TRBV17 and TRBJ2-5; 8 bases agree with TRBD1. The junction had 3 bases not matched to a gene; V was cut back by 5 bases and J by 2 bases. The CDR3 has 14 amino acids. Looked up from germline, CDR1 is MNHDT and CDR2 is YYDKIL. CDR3 region: CASSPGQGQDTQYF. The covered CDR3 bases are TGTGCTAGCAGTCCTGGACAGGGCCAAGAC.

By proportion, this clone is medium-sized. Each gene name is a mouse one. The sequence runs out 4 residues before the end of the CDR3; the remainder is reconstructed from the germline J gene. The chain carries TRBV31 and TRBJ1-2; D unresolved. CDR1 GKSSPN and CDR2 SITVG come from the germline V gene. The CDR3 sequence is 12 residues long. V was trimmed by 0 bases and J by 3 bases, leaving 5 bases between them. The sequenced part of the CDR3 DNA is TGTGCCTGGAGTCTAGGTGACTCC. Translating it yields CAWSLGDS. The whole CDR3 is CAWSLGDSDYTF.

This clone was counted at least ten times. The germline and genes are mouse ones. The CDR3 extends 4 residues past the end of the read, so its final part is completed from the germline J gene. This chain joins TRBV31 and TRBJ1-2; maybe TRBD1 (6 bases). Trimming shortened V by 1 base and J by 0 bases, and 9 bases separated the two germline ends. CDR1 and CDR2 from the germline V gene are GKSSPN and SITVG. This CDR3 contains 14 residues. The CDR3 sequence is CAWSPDSANSDYTF. The part of the CDR3 DNA that was read is TGTGCCTGGAGTCCGGACAGTGCAAACTCC.

This clone is classed as medium-sized (0.01 to 0.1%). Mouse germline and gene names are used. The read ends 3 residues early relative to the CDR3; the germline J gene fills the gap. The V gene is TRBV5, the J gene TRBJ1-6, with 9 bases aligning to TRBD1. TRBJ1-6 has ORF status, its function being uncertain. Germline V lookup: CDR1 LGHNA, CDR2 YNLKQL (reference sequence). The CDR3 has 14 residues. V trimming: 3 bases; J trimming: 7 bases; junction bases outside the gene matches: 1. CDR3 DNA, as far as it was read: TGTGCCAGCAGCCAGACAGGGGGGAATTCGCCC. It translates to CASSQTGGNSP. The whole CDR3 region reads CASSQTGGNSPLYF.